Listed below are T cell receptor beta chains from one sample, sequenced in a study of graft-versus-host responses after intestinal transplantation. Clones were sequenced by immunoSEQ multiplex PCR, and TCRdb holds only the in-frame ones, with some missing. Among some 43,000 clones, over 85% were seen once, and the ten largest hold approximately 1.4%. The source material was PBMCs, sampled more than 310 days after intestinal transplant. The receptors shown here come from a human patient who received an intestinal transplant, so some T cells may come from the graft donor. Each CDR3 is given with its conserved first and last residue. A D gene is named only where the DNA matches it firmly. Clone size is given for some rows only: seen once, a few or many times, or a class if the clone is expanded.

J gene	D gene	CDR3 length	clone size	V gene	CDR3 DNA	CDR3 protein
TRBJ2-5	.	14	.	TRBV14	TGTGCCAGCAGCCAAGATCTCACCAGGCAGACCCAGTACTTC	CASSQDLTRQTQYF
TRBJ1-6	.	16	.	TRBV5-1	TGCGCCAGCAGCTTTGGACTACCAGGGAATACTTCACCCCTCCACTTT	CASSFGLPGNTSPLHF
TRBJ1-1	.	14	.	TRBV14	TGTGCCAGCAGCCTAGATACAGTGAACACTGAAGCTTTCTTT	CASSLDTVNTEAFF
TRBJ1-4	TRBD1	16	.	TRBV7-9	TGTGCCAGCAGCGACCCGCGGACAGGCATAAATGAAAAACTGTTTTTT	CASSDPRTGINEKLFF
TRBJ2-5	TRBD1	15	.	TRBV7-2	TGTGCCAGCAGCTTAGCGAGAAGGACAGGGGGGACCCAGTACTTC	CASSLARRTGGTQYF
TRBJ1-2	TRBD1	16	.	TRBV7-9	TGTGCCAGCAGTTTGATCAGTCAGGGGGCTGTCTATGGCTACACCTTC	CASSLISQGAVYGYTF
TRBJ2-2	.	17	once	TRBV9	TGTGCCAGCAGCATCCCGAGAAAGGACCCTAACACCGGGGAGCTGTTTTTT	CASSIPRKDPNTGELFF
TRBJ1-2	.	11	.	TRBV20-1	TGCAGTGCTAGCCAGGGCTCTGGCTACACCTTC	CSASQGSGYTF
TRBJ1-2	.	15	.	TRBV6-5	TGTGCCAGCAGCCCCCGGGAAGATTTTAACTATGGCTACACCTTC	CASSPREDFNYGYTF
TRBJ2-3	TRBD1	15	.	TRBV9	TGTGCCAGCAGCGTAGGGACAGGACACACAGATACGCAGTATTTT	CASSVGTGHTDTQYF
TRBJ2-1	.	13	.	TRBV30	TGTGCCTGGAGTAGCAGGAGTAGCAATGAGCAGTTCTTC	CAWSSRSSNEQFF
TRBJ1-3	.	14	.	TRBV5-4	TGTGCCAGCAGCTTGGGGAGCTCTGGAAACACCATATATTTT	CASSLGSSGNTIYF
TRBJ1-5	TRBD1	18	.	TRBV11-1	TGTGCCAGCAGCTTAGGGACAGGGGATATCATCGACAATCAGCCCCAGCATTTT	CASSLGTGDIIDNQPQHF
TRBJ2-7	.	15	.	TRBV19	TGTGCCAGTAGTAGCCGCCGGGGAGGCAGGGACGAGCAGTACTTC	CASSSRRGGRDEQYF
TRBJ1-1	.	14	.	TRBV5-5	TGTGCCAGCAGCTTGTTCTGGGGTAACACTGAAGCTTTCTTT	CASSLFWGNTEAFF
TRBJ1-1	TRBD1	15	.	TRBV11-2	TGTGCCAGCAGCCCCGGGGTGGCAGGGGGCCTTGGGGCTTTCTTT	CASSPGVAGGLGAFF
TRBJ1-5	TRBD1	14	.	TRBV2	TGTGCCAGCAATACGAGGACAGGGGGACAGCCCCAGCATTTT	CASNTRTGGQPQHF
TRBJ2-3	.	15	.	TRBV5-1	TGCGCCAGCAGCACGGGGACACTTCTCACAGATACGCAGTATTTT	CASSTGTLLTDTQYF
TRBJ1-2	TRBD1	18	once	TRBV29-1	TGCAGCGTTAGGGGACAGGGGGGCCTGGATGTATTAAACTATGGCTACACCTTC	CSVRGQGGLDVLNYGYTF
TRBJ2-7	.	14	.	TRBV6-1	TGTGCCAGCAGTGTGGGCGTTAGCTCCTACGAGCAGTACTTC	CASSVGVSSYEQYF
TRBJ2-3	TRBD1	16	.	TRBV7-9	TGTGCCAGCAGCTTCGGCGAGGGGGCGCGGACAGATACGCAGTATTTT	CASSFGEGARTDTQYF
TRBJ1-2	.	11	once	TRBV19	TGTGCCAGTAGTTTCAGCTATGGCTACACCTTC	CASSFSYGYTF
TRBJ1-5	TRBD1	14	.	TRBV15	TGTGCCACCAGCCCTGATTACAGGGGGCAGCCCCAGCATTTT	CATSPDYRGQPQHF
TRBJ2-1	TRBD2	15	.	TRBV7-9	TGTGCCAGCAGCTTAAAAGGCGGGAGTGGGTATGAGCAGTTCTTC	CASSLKGGSGYEQFF
TRBJ2-5	.	10	.	TRBV20-1	TGCAGTGCTCCTCGAGAGACCCAGTACTTC	CSAPRETQYF
TRBJ1-5	TRBD1	15	.	TRBV18	TGTGCCAGCTCAACCGGGACAGGGGTTGGACAGCCCCAGCATTTT	CASSTGTGVGQPQHF
TRBJ2-7	.	14	.	TRBV6-5	TGTGCCAGCAGTCGAGACGGGTACTCCTACGAGCAGTACTTC	CASSRDGYSYEQYF
TRBJ2-3	TRBD1	17	.	TRBV2	TGTGCCAGCAGAAAGGACAGGGGGGATGGCCTTGCTTATACGCAGTATTTT	CASRKDRGDGLAYTQYF
TRBJ2-5	.	12	.	TRBV7-6	TGTGCCAGCAGCTCGCTCCAAGGGACCCAGTACTTC	CASSSLQGTQYF
TRBJ2-7	.	14	.	TRBV18	TGTGCCAGCTCATTGGCAGCAGGGAATTACGAGCAGTACTTC	CASSLAAGNYEQYF
TRBJ1-6	TRBD1	15	.	TRBV19	TGTGCCAGTAGACCCATGGACAGGTCAAATTCACCCCTCCACTTT	CASRPMDRSNSPLHF
TRBJ2-3	.	15	.	TRBV7-9	TGTGCCAGCAGCTTAGCGGGGACCCGGGGGGATACGCAGTATTTT	CASSLAGTRGDTQYF
TRBJ2-2	.	13	.	TRBV11-3	TGTGCCAGCAGCTTCATGGGTACCGGGGAGCTGTTTTTT	CASSFMGTGELFF
TRBJ2-7	.	14	.	TRBV9	TGTGCCAGCAGCCCAAGACTTTATCCATACGAGCAGTACTTC	CASSPRLYPYEQYF
TRBJ1-6	.	16	.	TRBV10-3	TGTGCCATCAGTGAGGAATTTAGGGGGTTGGGGTCACCCCTCCACTTT	CAISEEFRGLGSPLHF
TRBJ2-3	.	16	.	TRBV4-2	TGTGCCAGCAGCCCCCATACGGGGGAGCTCACAGATACGCAGTATTTT	CASSPHTGELTDTQYF
TRBJ2-2	.	11	.	TRBV29-1	TGCAGCGTGAGGGACACCGGGGAGCTGTTTTTT	CSVRDTGELFF
TRBJ2-1	.	14	.	TRBV11-2	TGTGCCAGCAGCTTAATGGGTACGCTGGTTGAGCAGTTCTTC	CASSLMGTLVEQFF
TRBJ1-2	.	15	.	TRBV11-2	TGTGCCAGCAGAGAAACAGAGGGACCTCGGAATGGCTACACCTTC	CASRETEGPRNGYTF
TRBJ2-1	.	14	.	TRBV7-9	TGTGCCAGCAGCCCTGATAGGGCCTACAATGAGCAGTTCTTC	CASSPDRAYNEQFF
TRBJ2-1	.	13	.	TRBV7-3	TGTGCCAGCAGCTCCGAGCTTCAAGGTGAGCAGTTCTTC	CASSSELQGEQFF